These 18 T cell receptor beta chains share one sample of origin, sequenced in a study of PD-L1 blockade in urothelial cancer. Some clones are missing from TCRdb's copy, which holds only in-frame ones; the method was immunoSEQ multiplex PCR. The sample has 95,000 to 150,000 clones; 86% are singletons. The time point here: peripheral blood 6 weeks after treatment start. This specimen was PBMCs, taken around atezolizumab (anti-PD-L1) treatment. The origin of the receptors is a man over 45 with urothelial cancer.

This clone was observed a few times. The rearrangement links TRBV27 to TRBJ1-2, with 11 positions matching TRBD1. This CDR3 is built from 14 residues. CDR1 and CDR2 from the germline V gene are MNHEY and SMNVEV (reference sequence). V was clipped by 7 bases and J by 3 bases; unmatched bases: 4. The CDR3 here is CASKPGQGDYGYTF. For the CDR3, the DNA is TGTGCCAGCAAACCGGGACAGGGGGACTATGGCTACACCTTC.

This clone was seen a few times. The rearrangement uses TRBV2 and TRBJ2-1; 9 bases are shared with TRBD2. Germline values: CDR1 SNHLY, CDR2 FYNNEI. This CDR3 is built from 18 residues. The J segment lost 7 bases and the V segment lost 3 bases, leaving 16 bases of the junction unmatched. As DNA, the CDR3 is TGTGCCAGCAGTGACCCTTTTCAGGGCGGGAGGGCCCGTAATGAGCAGTTCTTC. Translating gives CASSDPFQGGRARNEQFF.

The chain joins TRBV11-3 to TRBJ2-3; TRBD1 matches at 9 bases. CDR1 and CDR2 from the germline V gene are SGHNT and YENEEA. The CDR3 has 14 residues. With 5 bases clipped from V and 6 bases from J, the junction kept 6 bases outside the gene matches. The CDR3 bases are TGTGCCAGCAGCCGGACAGGGGATCAGGATACGCAGTATTTT. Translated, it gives CASSRTGDQDTQYF.

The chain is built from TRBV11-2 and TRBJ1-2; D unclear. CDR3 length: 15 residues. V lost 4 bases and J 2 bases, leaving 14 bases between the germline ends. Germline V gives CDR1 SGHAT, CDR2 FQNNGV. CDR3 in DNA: TGTGCCAGCAGCTCCCTGGAGGTCAGAAACTATGGCTACACCTTC. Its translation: CASSSLEVRNYGYTF.

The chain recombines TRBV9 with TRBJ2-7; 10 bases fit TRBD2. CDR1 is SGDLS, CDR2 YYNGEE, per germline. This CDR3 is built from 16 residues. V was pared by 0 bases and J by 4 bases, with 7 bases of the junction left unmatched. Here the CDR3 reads CASSVASSGSGYEQYF. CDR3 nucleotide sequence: TGTGCCAGCAGCGTAGCTTCTAGCGGGAGTGGGTACGAGCAGTACTTC.

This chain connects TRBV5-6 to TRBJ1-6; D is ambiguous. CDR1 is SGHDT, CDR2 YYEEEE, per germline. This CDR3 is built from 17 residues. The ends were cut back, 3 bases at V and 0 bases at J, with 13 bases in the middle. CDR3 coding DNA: TGTGCCAGCAGCTACCTCCCGGGGAGCTCCTATAATTCACCCCTCCACTTT. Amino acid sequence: CASSYLPGSSYNSPLHF.

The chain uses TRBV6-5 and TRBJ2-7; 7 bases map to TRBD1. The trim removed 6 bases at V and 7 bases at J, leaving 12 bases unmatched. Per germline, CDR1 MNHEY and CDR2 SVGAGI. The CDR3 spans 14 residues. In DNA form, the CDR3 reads TGTGCCAGCAGCCGAGCGACAGGGATCCTTGAGCAGTACTTC. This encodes CASSRATGILEQYF.

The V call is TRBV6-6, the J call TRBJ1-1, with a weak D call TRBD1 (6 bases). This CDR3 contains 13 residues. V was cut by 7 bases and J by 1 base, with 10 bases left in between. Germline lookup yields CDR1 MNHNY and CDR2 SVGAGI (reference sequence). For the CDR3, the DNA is TGTGCCAGCAATAAAGGGGGGAACACTGAAGCTTTCTTT. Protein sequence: CASNKGGNTEAFF.

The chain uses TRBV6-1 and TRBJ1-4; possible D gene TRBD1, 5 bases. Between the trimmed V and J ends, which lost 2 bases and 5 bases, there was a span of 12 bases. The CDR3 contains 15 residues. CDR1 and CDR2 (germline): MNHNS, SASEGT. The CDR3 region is CASSELTDSNEKLFF. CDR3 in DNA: TGTGCCAGCAGTGAATTGACAGATTCCAATGAAAAACTGTTTTTT.

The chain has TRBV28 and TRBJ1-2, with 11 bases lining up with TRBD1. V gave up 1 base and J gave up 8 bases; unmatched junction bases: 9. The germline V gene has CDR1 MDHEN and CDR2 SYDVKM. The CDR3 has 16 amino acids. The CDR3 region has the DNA TGTGCCAGCAGTTTATCGGGACAGGGGGAATTCAGGGGCTACACCTTC. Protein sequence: CASSLSGQGEFRGYTF.

CDR3 in amino acids: CASSYSGQGWNSPLHF. The CDR3 DNA sequence: TGTGCCAGCAGTTACTCAGGACAGGGTTGGAATTCACCCCTCCACTTT. The chain couples TRBV6-5 to TRBJ1-6, with TRBD1 matching 8 bases. The germline CDR1 and CDR2 sequences are MNHEY and SVGAGI. J gave up 7 bases and V 0 bases, and 5 bases lay outside the gene matches. CDR3 size: 16 residues.

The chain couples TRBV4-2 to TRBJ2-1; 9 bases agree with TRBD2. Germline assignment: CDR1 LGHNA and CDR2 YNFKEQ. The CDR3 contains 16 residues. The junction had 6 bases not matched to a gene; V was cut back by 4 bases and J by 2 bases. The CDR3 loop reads CASSPLSGSTYNEQFF. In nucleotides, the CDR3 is TGTGCCAGCAGCCCACTTAGCGGGAGCACCTACAATGAGCAGTTCTTC.

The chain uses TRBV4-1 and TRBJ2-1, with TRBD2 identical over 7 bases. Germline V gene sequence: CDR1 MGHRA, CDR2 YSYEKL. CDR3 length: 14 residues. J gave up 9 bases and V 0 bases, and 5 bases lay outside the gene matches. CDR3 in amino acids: CASSQDGRELEQFF. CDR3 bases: TGCGCCAGCAGCCAAGATGGGCGGGAGCTTGAGCAGTTCTTC.

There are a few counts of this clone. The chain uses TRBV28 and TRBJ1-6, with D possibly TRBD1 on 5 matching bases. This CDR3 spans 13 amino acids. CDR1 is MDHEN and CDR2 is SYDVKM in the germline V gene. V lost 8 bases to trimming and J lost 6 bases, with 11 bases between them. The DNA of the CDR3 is TGTGCCAGCTTAAGGGGTAGTAATTCACCCCTCCACTTT. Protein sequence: CASLRGSNSPLHF.

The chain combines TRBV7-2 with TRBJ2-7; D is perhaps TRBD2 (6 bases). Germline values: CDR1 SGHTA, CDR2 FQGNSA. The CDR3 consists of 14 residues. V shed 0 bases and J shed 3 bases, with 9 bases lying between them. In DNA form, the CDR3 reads TGTGCCAGCAGCTTAGCCGGGAGTGTCTACGAGCAGTACTTC. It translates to CASSLAGSVYEQYF.

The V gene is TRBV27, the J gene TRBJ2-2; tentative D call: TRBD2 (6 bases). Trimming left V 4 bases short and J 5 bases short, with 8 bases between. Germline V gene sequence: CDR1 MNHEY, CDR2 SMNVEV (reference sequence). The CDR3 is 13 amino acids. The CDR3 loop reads CASSWAGTGELFF. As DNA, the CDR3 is TGTGCCAGCAGTTGGGCGGGAACCGGGGAGCTGTTTTTT.

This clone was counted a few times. CDR3 DNA: TGTGCCAGCAGTGGACAGGGGGCATCCAATGAGCAGTTCTTC. This sequence encodes CASSGQGASNEQFF. This chain links TRBV27 with TRBJ2-1, with TRBD1 identical over 11 bases. The J segment lost 6 bases and the V segment lost 5 bases, leaving 3 bases of the junction unmatched. CDR1 and CDR2 (germline): MNHEY, SMNVEV (reference sequence). This CDR3 is 14 amino acids long.

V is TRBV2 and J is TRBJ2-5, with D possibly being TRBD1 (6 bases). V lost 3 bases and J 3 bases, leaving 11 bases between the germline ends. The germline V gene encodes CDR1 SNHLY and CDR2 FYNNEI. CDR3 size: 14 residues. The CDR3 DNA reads TGTGCCAGCAGTGAGCGGAGGACAGAAGAGACCCAGTACTTC. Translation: CASSERRTEETQYF.